The 30 T cell receptor beta chains given below trace back to one sample, sequenced in a study of CD8 T cells in Susac syndrome. It was with random hexamers that roughly 0.45 to 1 ug RNA was reverse transcribed. TCRdb reanalysed the immunoSEQ multiplex PCR reads using MiXCR and keeps one entry per CDR3 protein. The profile shows 160,000 or so distinct CDR3 sequences, 94% of them singletons. The specimen was CD4+ T cells from PBMCs. The receptors stem from a human donor with Susac syndrome.

The chain is built from TRBV2 and TRBJ2-1; 8 nucleotides agree with TRBD1. V shed 3 bases, J shed 6 bases, and the junction held 1 base outside the gene matches. CDR1 and CDR2 from the germline V gene are SNHLY and FYNNEI. The CDR3 totals 13 residues. In DNA, the CDR3 is TGTGCCAGCAGTGAGACAGGGGTCAATGAGCAGTTCTTC. Residues: CASSETGVNEQFF. The variable domain in full, with the rest retrieved from reference TRBV2 and TRBJ2-1, is EPEVTQTPSHQVTQMGQEVILRCVPISNHLYFYWYRQILGQKVEFLVSFYNNEISEKSEIFDDQFSVERPDGSNFTLKIRSTKLEDSAMYFCASSETGVNEQFFGPGTRLTVL.

The CDR3 sequence is CSARAGGSSYNEQFF. The CDR3 nucleotides are TGCAGTGCTAGGGCAGGGGGGAGCTCCTACAATGAGCAGTTCTTC. The chain uses TRBV20-1 and TRBJ2-1, with a tentative D call TRBD1 (7 bases). Per germline, CDR1 DFQATT and CDR2 SNEGSKA (reference sequence). Trimming pared 3 bases from V and 0 bases from J, leaving 12 bases between. This CDR3 spans 15 amino acids.

This chain uses TRBV29-1 with TRBJ1-1, with D unclear. Trimming took 4 bases from V and 4 from J, leaving 13 bases between them. CDR3 length: 13 amino acids. In germline, CDR1 is SQVTM, CDR2 ANQGSEA. This CDR3 reads CSVAVGRSTEAFF. The DNA of the CDR3 is TGCAGCGTTGCTGTGGGGAGGAGCACTGAAGCTTTCTTT.

The chain links TRBV25-1 to TRBJ2-5; TRBD1 agrees at 10 bases. Germline trimming cut 2 bases from V and 4 bases from J; bases unmatched to any gene: 4. This CDR3 has 15 residues. From germline, CDR1 is MGHDK and CDR2 SYGVNS. CDR3 sequence: CASSEPRTGGETQYF. DNA for the CDR3: TGTGCCAGCAGTGAACCCAGGACAGGGGGAGAGACCCAGTACTTC.

V and J are TRBV29-1 and TRBJ2-5, with no clear D. V shed 7 bases and J shed 3 bases, with 18 bases lying between them. Looked up from germline, CDR1 is SQVTM and CDR2 is ANQGSEA. The CDR3 spans 14 residues. CDR3 loop: CSGTDGRRKETQYF. CDR3 bases: TGCAGCGGCACGGACGGAAGAAGGAAAGAGACCCAGTACTTC.

The chain has TRBV15 and TRBJ2-7; D is ambiguous. Germline CDR1 reads LNHNV; CDR2 reads YYDKDF (reference sequence). With 6 bases removed from V and 2 bases from J, the gap between germline ends came to 8 bases. The CDR3 loop spans 12 amino acids. The CDR3 nucleotides read TGTGCCACCAGGAAAGGGACCTACGAGCAGTACTTC. Its translation: CATRKGTYEQYF.

This chain joins TRBV19 and TRBJ2-7; 8 positions match TRBD1. Germline V lookup: CDR1 LNHDA, CDR2 SQIVND (reference sequence). Trimming removed 4 bases from V and 6 bases from J; junction bases left unmatched: 8. The CDR3 runs to 14 residues. DNA for the CDR3: TGTGCCAGTAGTACGACAGGGGCCGGATTCGAGCAGTACTTC. Its translation: CASSTTGAGFEQYF.

This clonotype has only one observation. This chain uses TRBV28 with TRBJ2-7, with a weak D call TRBD2 (7 bases). This CDR3 contains 16 residues. Deletions cut 5 bases from V and 3 bases from J, with 20 bases between. CDR1 is MDHEN and CDR2 is SYDVKM in the germline V gene. Here the CDR3 DNA reads TGTGCCAGCAGTCTCCTAGTGGGAGGGGGGGTCTACGAGCAGTACTTC. Its translation: CASSLLVGGGVYEQYF.

J is TRBJ1-5 and V is TRBV2; a weak D match, TRBD1 (5 bases). V was shortened by 5 bases and J by 11 bases, with 10 bases between the two germline ends. In germline, CDR1 is SNHLY, CDR2 FYNNEI. CDR3 length: 11 residues. CDR3 sequence (DNA): TGTGCCAGCAGTTTGGGGGGAGCCCAGCATTTT. This sequence encodes CASSLGGAQHF. Complete variable domain (other parts from reference TRBV2 and TRBJ1-5): EPEVTQTPSHQVTQMGQEVILRCVPISNHLYFYWYRQILGQKVEFLVSFYNNEISEKSEIFDDQFSVERPDGSNFTLKIRSTKLEDSAMYFCASSLGGAQHFGDGTRLSIL.

The V and J genes are TRBV6-2 or TRBV6-3 and TRBJ2-7, with D perhaps TRBD1 or TRBD2 (6 bases each). Trimming took 2 bases from V and 0 from J, leaving 14 bases between them. The CDR3 sequence is 16 residues long. The germline gives CDR1 MNHEY, CDR2 SVGEGT. This chain's CDR3 is CASSYIRGQFSYEQYF. In DNA, the CDR3 is TGTGCCAGCAGTTACATTCGGGGGCAGTTCTCCTACGAGCAGTACTTC.

The chain combines TRBV12-3 or TRBV12-4 with TRBJ2-1; 10 positions match TRBD1. The CDR3 contains 17 residues. The J segment lost 13 bases and the V segment lost 1 base, leaving 16 bases of the junction unmatched. The CDR3 nucleotides are TGTGCCAGCAGTTTAGGGGCCGGGACAGGGGTTGGGATGGGACAGTTCTTC. Translation: CASSLGAGTGVGMGQFF.

The chain employs TRBV15 and TRBJ2-7; 16 nucleotides agree with TRBD2. V lost 3 bases and J lost 0; bases outside the gene matches: 2. The CDR3 runs to 17 residues. Per the germline V gene, CDR1 is LNHNV and CDR2 is YYDKDF (reference sequence). CDR3 region: CATSRGLAGGSSYEQYF. The CDR3 DNA reads TGTGCCACCAGCAGGGGACTAGCGGGGGGGAGCTCCTACGAGCAGTACTTC.

The chain is built from TRBV3-1 and TRBJ2-1, with D unresolved. The CDR3 totals 13 residues. Germline loops: CDR1 LGHDT, CDR2 YNNKEL (reference sequence). V lost 8 bases and J lost 0, with 8 bases in between. CDR3 DNA sequence: TGTGCCAGCCACGGCCCCTCCTACAATGAGCAGTTCTTC. It encodes CASHGPSYNEQFF.

The chain links TRBV7-9 to TRBJ1-1; perhaps TRBD1 as D (5 bases). This CDR3 comprises 16 residues. Germline assignment: CDR1 SEHNR and CDR2 FQNEAQ (reference sequence). Trimming removed 3 bases from V and 6 bases from J, with 20 bases in between. CDR3 protein: CASSFRRDRDVAEAFF. CDR3 coding DNA: TGTGCCAGCAGCTTCCGTCGGGACCGAGACGTAGCTGAAGCTTTCTTT.

The chain employs TRBV7-9 and TRBJ2-1, with 8 bases lining up with TRBD2. The length of the CDR3 is 15 residues. Per the germline V gene, CDR1 is SEHNR and CDR2 is FQNEAQ (reference sequence). V lost 3 bases and J lost 4; bases outside the gene matches: 5. Here the CDR3 reads CASSLFAGGYNEQFF. DNA for the CDR3: TGTGCCAGCAGCTTGTTTGCGGGGGGTTACAATGAGCAGTTCTTC. Drawing the rest from reference TRBV7-9 and TRBJ2-1, the complete variable domain is DTGVSQNPRHKITKRGQNVTFRCDPISEHNRLYWYRQTLGQGPEFLTYFQNEAQLEKSRLLSDRFSAERPKGSFSTLEIQRTEQGDSAMYLCASSLFAGGYNEQFFGPGTRLTVL.

The DNA of the CDR3 is TGTGCCAGCAGCGGGACAGGGGCCTCGAACACTGAAGCTTTCTTT. Translating gives CASSGTGASNTEAFF. The chain couples TRBV7-9 to TRBJ1-1, with TRBD1 matching 10 bases. This CDR3 region has 15 residues. Germline V gives CDR1 SEHNR, CDR2 FQNEAQ (reference sequence). Trimming cost V 5 bases and J 1 base; bases outside gene matches: 4.

The chain employs TRBV20-1 and TRBJ2-3; no clear D. The germline V gene has CDR1 DFQATT and CDR2 SNEGSKA (reference sequence). V was shortened by 5 bases and J by 3 bases, with 18 bases between the two germline ends. This CDR3 comprises 15 residues. The CDR3 sequence: CSALSTVTATDTQYF. The CDR3 DNA is TGCAGTGCTCTCTCCACAGTAACAGCGACAGATACGCAGTATTTT.

The rearrangement links TRBV29-1 to TRBJ1-2, with D unresolved. CDR3 length equals 12 residues. Deletions cut 2 bases from V and 5 bases from J, with 9 bases between. Germline V gives CDR1 SQVTM, CDR2 ANQGSEA. The CDR3 DNA reads as TGCAGCGTTGAACGGCAGCCGTATGGCTACACCTTC. Amino acids: CSVERQPYGYTF.

The chain is built from TRBV20-1 and TRBJ2-1, with D unresolved. Germline lookup yields CDR1 DFQATT and CDR2 SNEGSKA (reference sequence). CDR3 length: 11 residues. This chain's CDR3 is CSAHRHNEQFF. The CDR3 bases are TGCAGCGCCCACCGTCACAATGAGCAGTTCTTC.

This clonotype was counted once. The chain links TRBV20-1 to TRBJ2-7, with a tentative D call TRBD1 (5 bases). This CDR3 has 14 amino acids. The V gene's germline CDR1 is DFQATT and CDR2 SNEGSKA (reference sequence). The V end lost 0 bases, the J end lost 3 bases, and 12 bases lay between the germline ends. CDR3 amino acids: CSARDSGHDYEQYF. For the CDR3, the DNA is TGCAGTGCTAGAGATTCAGGGCACGACTACGAGCAGTACTTC.

This rearrangement joins TRBV6-1 to TRBJ2-3, with TRBD2 as a possible D gene (6 bases). The length of the CDR3 is 16 residues. V was trimmed by 8 bases and J by 0 bases, leaving 18 bases between them. Germline CDR1 is MNHNS and CDR2 is SASEGT. The CDR3 reads CASGGKRADSTDTQYF. In DNA, the CDR3 is TGTGCCAGCGGGGGGAAAAGGGCAGATAGCACAGATACGCAGTATTTT.

The chain is built from TRBV12-3 or TRBV12-4 and TRBJ2-2; 9 positions agree with TRBD1. J gave up 7 bases and V 5 bases, and 5 bases lay outside the gene matches. The CDR3 is 14 residues long. CDR3 loop: CASSPQGAVGELFF. As DNA, the CDR3 is TGTGCCAGCAGTCCACAGGGGGCAGTCGGGGAGCTGTTTTTT.

V is TRBV7-2 and J is TRBJ1-3; D not resolved. This CDR3 is built from 13 residues. The germline V gene has CDR1 SGHTA and CDR2 FQGNSA. Trimming stripped 5 bases from V and 6 bases from J, with 11 bases between. CDR3 sequence reads: CASSPGPVNTIYF. DNA of the CDR3: TGTGCCAGCAGCCCCGGTCCCGTAAACACCATATATTTT.

J is TRBJ1-6 and V is TRBV4-3; 7 nucleotides align to TRBD1. The V and J ends lost 0 bases and 10 bases, in that order; junction bases with no gene match: 9. The CDR3 is 16 amino acids. Germline lookup yields CDR1 LGHNA and CDR2 YSLEER. CDR3 nucleotides: TGCGCCAGCAGCCAAGACCCCGACAGGGTAGAATCACCCCTCCACTTT. Its translation: CASSQDPDRVESPLHF.

V and J are TRBV3-1 and TRBJ1-1; the match to TRBD1 covers 7 bases. This CDR3 is built from 14 residues. Losses at the gene ends were 7 bases for V and 1 base for J; bases not matched to a gene: 6. Germline V gives CDR1 LGHDT, CDR2 YNNKEL (reference sequence). The CDR3 loop reads CASKTGYRNTEAFF. In DNA form, the CDR3 reads TGTGCCAGCAAGACAGGGTATAGGAACACTGAAGCTTTCTTT. The variable domain in full, completed from reference TRBV3-1 and TRBJ1-1, reads DTAVSQTPKYLVTQMGNDKSIKCEQNLGHDTMYWYKQDSKKFLKIMFSYNNKELIINETVPNRFSPKSPDKAHLNLHINSLELGDSAVYFCASKTGYRNTEAFFGQGTRLTVV.

The genes are TRBV29-1 and TRBJ1-1; the match to TRBD1 covers 8 bases. In germline, CDR1 is SQVTM, CDR2 ANQGSEA. The ends lost 6 bases at V and 4 bases at J; junction bases unmatched: 7. The CDR3 totals 13 residues. The CDR3 sequence: CSVLRGQGTEAFF. The CDR3 DNA follows: TGCAGCGTGCTCAGGGGGCAAGGCACTGAAGCTTTCTTT.

This chain uses TRBV5-4 with TRBJ2-6; D is possibly TRBD1 (6 bases). Germline loops: CDR1 SGHNT, CDR2 YYREEE (reference sequence). V was cut by 2 bases and J by 0 bases, with 9 bases left in between. CDR3 length equals 16 residues. CDR3 loop: CASSLRTASGANVLTF. Written as DNA, the CDR3 is TGTGCCAGCAGCTTACGGACAGCCTCTGGGGCCAACGTCCTGACTTTC. The whole variable domain, filled in from reference TRBV5-4 and TRBJ2-6, reads ETGVTQSPTHLIKTRGQQVTLRCSSQSGHNTVSWYQQALGQGPQFIFQYYREEENGRGNFPPRFSGLQFPNYSSELNVNALELDDSALYLCASSLRTASGANVLTFGAGSRLTVL.

The rearrangement links TRBV7-3 to TRBJ2-2; D possibly corresponds to TRBD1 (6 bases). Trimming cost V 5 bases and J 5 bases, with 9 bases left between them. CDR3 length: 13 amino acids. Germline loops: CDR1 SGHTA, CDR2 FQGTGA. The CDR3: CASSKRGTGELFF. CDR3 nucleotides: TGTGCCAGCAGCAAAAGGGGGACCGGGGAGCTGTTTTTT. The variable domain in full, completed from reference TRBV7-3 and TRBJ2-2, reads GAGVSQTPSNKVTEKGKYVELRCDPISGHTALYWYRQSLGQGPEFLIYFQGTGAADDSGLPNDRFFAVRPEGSVSTLKIQRTERGDSAVYLCASSKRGTGELFFGEGSRLTVL.

This chain connects TRBV11-1 to TRBJ2-7; 12 nucleotides line up with TRBD1. The V gene end was trimmed by 5 bases and the J gene end by 1 base; junction bases not matched to a gene: 12. The germline gives CDR1 SGHAT, CDR2 FQDESV (reference sequence). This CDR3 contains 18 residues. The CDR3 region is CASSRTGTGGVKSYEQYF. The DNA of the CDR3 is TGTGCCAGCAGCAGAACCGGGACAGGGGGCGTAAAGTCCTACGAGCAGTACTTC.

Here the CDR3 reads CASSLGGSDTEAFF. The CDR3 DNA follows: TGTGCCAGCAGCTTAGGGGGGAGCGACACTGAAGCTTTCTTT. The chain recombines TRBV7-9 with TRBJ1-1; D might be TRBD1 (5 bases). There are 14 residues in the CDR3. Germline CDR1 reads SEHNR; CDR2 reads FQNEAQ (reference sequence). With 1 base removed from V and 3 bases from J, the gap between germline ends came to 9 bases.